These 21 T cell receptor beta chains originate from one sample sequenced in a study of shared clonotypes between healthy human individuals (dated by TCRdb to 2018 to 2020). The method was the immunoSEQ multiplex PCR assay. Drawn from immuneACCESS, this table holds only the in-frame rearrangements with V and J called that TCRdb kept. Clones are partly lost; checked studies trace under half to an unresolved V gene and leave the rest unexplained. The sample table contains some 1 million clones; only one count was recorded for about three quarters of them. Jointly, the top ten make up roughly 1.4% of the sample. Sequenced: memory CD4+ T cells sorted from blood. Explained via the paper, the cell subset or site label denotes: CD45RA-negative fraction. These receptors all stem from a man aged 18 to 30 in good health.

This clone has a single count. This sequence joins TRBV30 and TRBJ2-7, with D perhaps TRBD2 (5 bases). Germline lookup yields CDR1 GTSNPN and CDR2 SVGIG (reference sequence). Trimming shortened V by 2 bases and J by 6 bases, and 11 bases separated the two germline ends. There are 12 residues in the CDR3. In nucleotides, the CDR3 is TGTGCCTGGAGTTTTACTAGAACCGAGCAGTACTTC. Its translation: CAWSFTRTEQYF.

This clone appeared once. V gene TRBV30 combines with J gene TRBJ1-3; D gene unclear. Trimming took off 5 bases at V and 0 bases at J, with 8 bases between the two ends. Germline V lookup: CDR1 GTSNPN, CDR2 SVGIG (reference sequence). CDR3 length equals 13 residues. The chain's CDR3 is CAWDPDSGNTIYF. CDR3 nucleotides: TGTGCCTGGGATCCGGACTCTGGAAACACCATATATTTT.

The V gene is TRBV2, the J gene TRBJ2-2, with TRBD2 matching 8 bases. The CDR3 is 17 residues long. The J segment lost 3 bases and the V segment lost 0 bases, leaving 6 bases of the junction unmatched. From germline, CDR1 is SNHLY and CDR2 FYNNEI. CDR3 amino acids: CASSEATSGKDTGELFF. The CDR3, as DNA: TGTGCCAGCAGTGAAGCTACTAGCGGAAAGGACACCGGGGAGCTGTTTTTT.

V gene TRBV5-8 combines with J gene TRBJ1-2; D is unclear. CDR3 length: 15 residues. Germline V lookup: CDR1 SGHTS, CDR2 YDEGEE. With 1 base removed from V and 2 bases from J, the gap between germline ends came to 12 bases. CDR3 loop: CASSLKDRQNYGYTF. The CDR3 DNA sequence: TGTGCCAGCAGCTTGAAGGACCGACAAAACTATGGCTACACCTTC.

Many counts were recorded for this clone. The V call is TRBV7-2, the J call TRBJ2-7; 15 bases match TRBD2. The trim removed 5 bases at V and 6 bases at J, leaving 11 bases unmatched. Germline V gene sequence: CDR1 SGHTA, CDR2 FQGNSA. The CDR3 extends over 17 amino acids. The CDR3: CASSPGLAGGLKGEQYF. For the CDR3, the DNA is TGTGCCAGCAGCCCCGGACTAGCGGGAGGGCTTAAGGGCGAGCAGTACTTC. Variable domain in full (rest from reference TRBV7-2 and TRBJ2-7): GAGVSQSPSNKVTEKGKDVELRCDPISGHTALYWYRQSLGQGLEFLIYFQGNSAPDKSGLPSDRFSAERTGGSVSTLTIQRTQQEDSAVYLCASSPGLAGGLKGEQYFGPGTRLTVT.

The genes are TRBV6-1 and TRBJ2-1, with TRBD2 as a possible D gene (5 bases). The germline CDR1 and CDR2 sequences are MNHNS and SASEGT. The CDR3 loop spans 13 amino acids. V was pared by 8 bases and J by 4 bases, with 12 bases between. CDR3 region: CASGSGSYNEQFF. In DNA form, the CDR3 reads TGTGCCAGCGGGTCGGGGTCTTACAATGAGCAGTTCTTC.

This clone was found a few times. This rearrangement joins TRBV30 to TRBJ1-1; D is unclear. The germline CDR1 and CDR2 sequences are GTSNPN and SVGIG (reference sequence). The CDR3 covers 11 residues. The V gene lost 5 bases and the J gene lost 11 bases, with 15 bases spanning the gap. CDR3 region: CAWRSPRGAFF. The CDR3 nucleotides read TGTGCCTGGCGCAGTCCAAGAGGGGCTTTCTTT.

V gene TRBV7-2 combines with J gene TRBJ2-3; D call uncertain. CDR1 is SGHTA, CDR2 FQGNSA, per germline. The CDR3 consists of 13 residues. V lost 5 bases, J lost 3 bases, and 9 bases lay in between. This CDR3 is CASSRRDTDTQYF. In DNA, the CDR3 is TGTGCCAGCAGCCGCAGAGATACAGATACGCAGTATTTT. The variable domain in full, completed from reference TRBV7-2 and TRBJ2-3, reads GAGVSQSPSNKVTEKGKDVELRCDPISGHTALYWYRQSLGQGLEFLIYFQGNSAPDKSGLPSDRFSAERTGGSVSTLTIQRTQQEDSAVYLCASSRRDTDTQYFGPGTRLTVL.

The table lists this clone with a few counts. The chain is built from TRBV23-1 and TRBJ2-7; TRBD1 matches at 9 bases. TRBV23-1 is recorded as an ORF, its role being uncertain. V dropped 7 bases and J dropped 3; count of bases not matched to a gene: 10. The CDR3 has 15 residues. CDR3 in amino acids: CASKTGTGRGYEQYF. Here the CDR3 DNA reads TGCGCCAGCAAAACCGGGACAGGGAGAGGCTACGAGCAGTACTTC.

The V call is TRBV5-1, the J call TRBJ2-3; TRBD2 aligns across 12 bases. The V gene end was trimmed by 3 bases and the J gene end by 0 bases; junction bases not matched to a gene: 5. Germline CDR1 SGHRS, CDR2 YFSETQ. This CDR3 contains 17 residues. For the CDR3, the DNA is TGCGCCAGCAGCTCTGGACTAGCGGGGCCAAGCACAGATACGCAGTATTTT. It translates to CASSSGLAGPSTDTQYF.

The CDR3 reads CASSETTVPGELFF. CDR3 sequence (DNA): TGTGCCAGCAGCGAGACTACCGTCCCCGGGGAGCTGTTTTTT. This sequence joins TRBV7-9 and TRBJ2-2; D may be TRBD2 (5 bases). The CDR3 has 14 residues. CDR1 is SEHNR and CDR2 is FQNEAQ in the germline V gene (reference sequence). Trimming took 5 bases from V and 6 from J, leaving 13 bases between them.

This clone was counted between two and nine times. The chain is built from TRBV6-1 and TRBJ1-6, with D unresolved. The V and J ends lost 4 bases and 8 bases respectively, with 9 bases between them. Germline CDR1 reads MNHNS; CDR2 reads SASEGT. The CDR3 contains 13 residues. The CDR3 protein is CASSGTWDSPLHF. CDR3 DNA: TGTGCCAGCAGTGGGACGTGGGATTCACCCCTCCACTTT.

This CDR3 is CAWSVGTGPNYGYTF. CDR3 in DNA: TGTGCCTGGAGTGTTGGGACAGGGCCTAACTATGGCTACACCTTC. The rearrangement links TRBV30 to TRBJ1-2; 9 bases fit TRBD1. There are 15 residues in the CDR3. V was clipped by 0 bases and J by 0 bases; unmatched bases: 2. Germline V lookup: CDR1 GTSNPN, CDR2 SVGIG (reference sequence).

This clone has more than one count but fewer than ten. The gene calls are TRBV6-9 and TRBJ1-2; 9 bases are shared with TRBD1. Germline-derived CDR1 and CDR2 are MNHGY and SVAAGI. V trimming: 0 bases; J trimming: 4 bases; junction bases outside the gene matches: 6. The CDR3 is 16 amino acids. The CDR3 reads CASSYSRTGDLYGYTF. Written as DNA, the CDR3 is TGTGCCAGCAGTTATTCAAGGACAGGGGACCTCTATGGCTACACCTTC.

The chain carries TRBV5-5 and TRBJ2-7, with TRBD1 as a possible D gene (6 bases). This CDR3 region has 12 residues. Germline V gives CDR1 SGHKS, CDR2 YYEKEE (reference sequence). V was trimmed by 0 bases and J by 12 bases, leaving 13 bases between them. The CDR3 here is CASSLEVQGRYF. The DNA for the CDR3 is TGTGCCAGCAGCTTGGAAGTCCAGGGGAGGTACTTC.

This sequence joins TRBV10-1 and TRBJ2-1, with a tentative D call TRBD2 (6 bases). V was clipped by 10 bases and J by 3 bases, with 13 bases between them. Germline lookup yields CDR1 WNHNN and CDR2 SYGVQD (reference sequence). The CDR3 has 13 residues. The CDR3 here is CAKINSGYNEQFF. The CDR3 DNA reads TGCGCCAAGATAAATAGCGGCTACAATGAGCAGTTCTTC.

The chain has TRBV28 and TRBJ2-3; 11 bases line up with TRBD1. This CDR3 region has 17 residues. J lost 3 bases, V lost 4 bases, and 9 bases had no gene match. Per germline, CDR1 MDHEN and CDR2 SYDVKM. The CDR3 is CASSSVQGQGATDTQYF. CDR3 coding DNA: TGTGCCAGCAGTTCCGTCCAAGGACAGGGGGCAACAGATACGCAGTATTTT.

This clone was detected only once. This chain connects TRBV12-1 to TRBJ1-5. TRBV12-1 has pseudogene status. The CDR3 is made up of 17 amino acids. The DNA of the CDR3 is TGTGCCAGCAGACTGACCCGGGGTCAGACCGGGAATCAGCCCCAGCATTTT. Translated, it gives CASRLTRGQTGNQPQHF.

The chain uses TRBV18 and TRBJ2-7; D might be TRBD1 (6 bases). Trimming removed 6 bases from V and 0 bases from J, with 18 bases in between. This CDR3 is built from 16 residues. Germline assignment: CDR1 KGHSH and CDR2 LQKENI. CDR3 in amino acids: CASSVTRDKFSYEQYF. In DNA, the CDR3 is TGTGCCAGCTCGGTTACCCGGGACAAGTTCTCCTACGAGCAGTACTTC.

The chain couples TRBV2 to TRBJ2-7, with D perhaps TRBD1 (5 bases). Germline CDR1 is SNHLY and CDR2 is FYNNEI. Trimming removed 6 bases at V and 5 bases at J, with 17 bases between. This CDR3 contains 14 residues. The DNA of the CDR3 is TGTGCCAGCAGCCTGAGACAGCGACGCAACGAGCAGTACTTC. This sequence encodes CASSLRQRRNEQYF.

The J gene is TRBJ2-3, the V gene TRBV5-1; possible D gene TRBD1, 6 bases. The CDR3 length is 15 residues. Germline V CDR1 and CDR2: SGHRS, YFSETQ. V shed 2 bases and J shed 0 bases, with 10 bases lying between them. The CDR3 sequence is CASSFRGSSTDTQYF. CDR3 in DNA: TGCGCCAGCAGCTTCAGGGGATCTAGCACAGATACGCAGTATTTT. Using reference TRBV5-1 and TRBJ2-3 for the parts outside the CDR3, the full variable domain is KAGVTQTPRYLIKTRGQQVTLSCSPISGHRSVSWYQQTPGQGLQFLFEYFSETQRNKGNFPGRFSGRQFSNSRSEMNVSTLELGDSALYLCASSFRGSSTDTQYFGPGTRLTVL.